The 9 T cell receptor beta chains reported below all come from one sample, sequenced in a study of OX40 agonist ivuxolimab in advanced cancers. The assay was immunoSEQ multiplex PCR, and TCRdb's table has in-frame clones only and misses some. The sample comprises fewer than 40,000 clones, around 86% of which are singletons, and 1.3% to 1.5% rests with the top ten. Sequenced here: CD4+ or CD8+ T cells sorted from blood, sampled in a trial of the OX40 agonist ivuxolimab. All receptors come from an adult with an advanced solid tumor such as melanoma, head and neck, liver or kidney cancer.

The chain carries TRBV9 and TRBJ1-2; 11 bases line up with TRBD1. The germline V gene has CDR1 SGDLS and CDR2 YYNGEE. V was clipped by 0 bases and J by 8 bases; unmatched bases: 3. The CDR3 extends over 14 amino acids. The CDR3 is CASSVGTGGPGYTF. The CDR3 bases are TGTGCCAGCAGCGTAGGGACAGGGGGCCCGGGCTACACCTTC.

The rearrangement joins TRBV2 to TRBJ2-1; D perhaps matches TRBD1 (6 bases). Trimming cost V 5 bases and J 8 bases, with 16 bases left between them. The germline gives CDR1 SNHLY, CDR2 FYNNEI. CDR3 length: 14 residues. The CDR3 here is CASSNREGWDEQFF. Written as DNA, the CDR3 is TGTGCCAGCAGTAACAGGGAAGGATGGGATGAGCAGTTCTTC.

V and J are TRBV28 and TRBJ2-7; maybe TRBD2 (5 bases). CDR3 size: 12 residues. CDR1 is MDHEN and CDR2 is SYDVKM in the germline V gene. Deletions cut 6 bases from V and 7 bases from J, with 13 bases between. The CDR3 sequence: CASSLRVYEQYF. The CDR3 coding sequence is TGTGCCAGCAGCTTGAGGGTTTATGAGCAGTACTTC.

This rearrangement joins TRBV7-9 to TRBJ2-1, with D perhaps assigned TRBD1 or TRBD2 (6 bases each). The CDR3 spans 14 residues. Trimming took off 7 bases at V and 4 bases at J, with 14 bases between the two ends. Germline V lookup: CDR1 SEHNR, CDR2 FQNEAQ (reference sequence). CDR3 bases: TGTGCCAGCAAGAGAGGGGGGTCGTACAATGAGCAGTTCTTC. It is translated as CASKRGGSYNEQFF.

The chain combines TRBV4-3 with TRBJ1-2; weak D call: TRBD1 (5 bases). The length of the CDR3 is 14 residues. CDR1 and CDR2 from the germline V gene are LGHNA and YSLEER. V lost 3 bases and J lost 9, with 17 bases in between. CDR3 loop: CASSQSLQVESYTF. CDR3 in DNA: TGCGCCAGCAGCCAGAGTTTACAGGTAGAGAGCTACACCTTC.

V and J are TRBV6-5 and TRBJ2-7; no clear D. Per the germline V gene, CDR1 is MNHEY and CDR2 is SVGAGI. V lost 3 bases, J lost 9 bases, and 18 bases lay in between. This CDR3 has 14 amino acids. Here the CDR3 reads CASSYGQALSGQYF. In DNA form, the CDR3 reads TGTGCCAGCAGTTATGGGCAGGCTCTATCGGGGCAGTACTTC.

The chain employs TRBV4-3 and TRBJ2-2; TRBD1 matches at 10 bases. The V and J ends lost 0 bases and 6 bases, in that order; junction bases with no gene match: 10. The germline V gene has CDR1 LGHNA and CDR2 YSLEER. The CDR3 loop spans 18 amino acids. The CDR3 here is CASSQDLIGTGVSGELFF. The CDR3 nucleotides are TGCGCCAGCAGCCAAGATCTAATAGGGACAGGGGTCTCCGGGGAGCTGTTTTTT.

The chain combines TRBV5-5 with TRBJ1-1; D is unresolved. Germline V gives CDR1 SGHKS, CDR2 YYEKEE (reference sequence). This CDR3 contains 13 residues. Trimming cost V 4 bases and J 1 base, with 8 bases left between them. For the CDR3, the DNA is TGTGCCAGCAGCCCTACCCGGAACACTGAAGCTTTCTTT. It yields the protein CASSPTRNTEAFF.

The genes are TRBV29-1 and TRBJ2-3; 12 nucleotides match TRBD1. The CDR3 runs 16 residues. Germline CDR1 reads SQVTM; CDR2 reads ANQGSEA. J was trimmed by 3 bases and V by 1 base; bases with no gene match: 5. CDR3 nucleotides: TGCAGCGTTGAAGGGGGGACAGGGGGCGGGACAGATACGCAGTATTTT. As protein: CSVEGGTGGGTDTQYF.